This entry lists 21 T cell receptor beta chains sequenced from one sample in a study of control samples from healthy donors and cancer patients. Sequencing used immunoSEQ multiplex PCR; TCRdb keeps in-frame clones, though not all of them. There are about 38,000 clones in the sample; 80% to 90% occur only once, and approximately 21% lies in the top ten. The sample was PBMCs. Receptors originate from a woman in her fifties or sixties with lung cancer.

In nucleotides, the CDR3 is TGTGCCAGTAGTAAAGGTCCCCTTCGTTTGAGGCTCCCGAACACTGAAGCTTTCTTT. Residues: CASSKGPLRLRLPNTEAFF. This chain uses TRBV19 with TRBJ1-1, with D uncertain. The length of the CDR3 is 19 residues. Trimming removed 4 bases from V and 1 base from J, with 25 bases in between. CDR1 is LNHDA and CDR2 is SQIVND in the germline V gene (reference sequence).

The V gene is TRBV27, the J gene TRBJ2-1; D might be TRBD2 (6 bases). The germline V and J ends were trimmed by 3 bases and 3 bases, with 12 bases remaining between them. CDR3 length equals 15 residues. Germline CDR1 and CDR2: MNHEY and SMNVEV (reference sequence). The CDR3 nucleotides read TGTGCCAGCAGTTTGGGAGGAGCCCACTACAATGAGCAGTTCTTC. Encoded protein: CASSLGGAHYNEQFF.

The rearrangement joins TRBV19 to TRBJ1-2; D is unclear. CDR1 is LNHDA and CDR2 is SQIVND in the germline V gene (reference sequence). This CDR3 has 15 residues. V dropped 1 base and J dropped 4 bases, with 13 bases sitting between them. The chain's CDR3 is CASSIALGQTYGYTF. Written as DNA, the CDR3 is TGTGCCAGTAGTATAGCCCTGGGCCAGACCTATGGCTACACCTTC.

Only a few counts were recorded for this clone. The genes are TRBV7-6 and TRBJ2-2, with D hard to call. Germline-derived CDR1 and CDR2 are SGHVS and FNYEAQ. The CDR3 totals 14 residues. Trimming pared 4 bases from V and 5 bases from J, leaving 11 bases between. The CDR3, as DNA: TGTGCCAGCAGCTGGAAGGAAGGGACCGGGGAGCTGTTTTTT. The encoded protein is CASSWKEGTGELFF.

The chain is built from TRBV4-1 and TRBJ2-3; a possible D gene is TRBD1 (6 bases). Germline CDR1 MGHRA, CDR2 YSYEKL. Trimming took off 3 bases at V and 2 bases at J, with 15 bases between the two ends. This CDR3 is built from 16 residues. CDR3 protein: CASSHDRDIYTDTQYF. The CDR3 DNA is TGCGCCAGCAGCCACGACCGGGACATATACACAGATACGCAGTATTTT.

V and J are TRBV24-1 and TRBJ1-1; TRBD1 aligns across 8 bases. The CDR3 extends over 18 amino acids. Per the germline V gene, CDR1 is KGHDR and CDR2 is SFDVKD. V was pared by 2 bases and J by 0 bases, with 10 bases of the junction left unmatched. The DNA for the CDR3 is TGTGCCACCAGTGATTCGTCTCCGGGACAGGTTTTGAACACTGAAGCTTTCTTT. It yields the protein CATSDSSPGQVLNTEAFF.

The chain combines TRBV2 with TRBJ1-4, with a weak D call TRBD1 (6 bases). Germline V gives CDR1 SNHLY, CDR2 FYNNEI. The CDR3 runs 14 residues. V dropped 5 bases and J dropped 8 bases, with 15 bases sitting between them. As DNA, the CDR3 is TGTGCCAGCAGTCGGGACAATCGGGACGAAAAACTGTTTTTT. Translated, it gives CASSRDNRDEKLFF.

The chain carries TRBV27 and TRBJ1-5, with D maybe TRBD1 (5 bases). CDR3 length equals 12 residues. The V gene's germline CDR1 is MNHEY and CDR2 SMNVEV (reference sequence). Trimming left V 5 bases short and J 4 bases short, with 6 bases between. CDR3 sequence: CASSRGNQPQHF. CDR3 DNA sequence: TGTGCCAGCAGTCGGGGGAATCAGCCCCAGCATTTT.

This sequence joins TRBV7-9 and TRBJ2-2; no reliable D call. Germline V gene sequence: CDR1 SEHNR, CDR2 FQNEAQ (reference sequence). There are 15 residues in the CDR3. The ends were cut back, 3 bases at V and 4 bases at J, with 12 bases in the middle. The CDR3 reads CASSLSSEITGELFF. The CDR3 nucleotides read TGTGCCAGCAGCTTGAGCTCAGAGATCACCGGGGAGCTGTTTTTT.

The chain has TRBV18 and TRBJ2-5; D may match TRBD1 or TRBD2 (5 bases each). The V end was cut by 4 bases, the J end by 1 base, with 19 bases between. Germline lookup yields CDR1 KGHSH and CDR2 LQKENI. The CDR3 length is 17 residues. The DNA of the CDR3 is TGTGCCAGCTCACAGCCGGCAGGGTTGGGACCCCAAGAGACCCAGTACTTC. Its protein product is CASSQPAGLGPQETQYF. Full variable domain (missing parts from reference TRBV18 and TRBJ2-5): NAGVMQNPRHLVRRRGQEARLRCSPMKGHSHVYWYRQLPEEGLKFMVYLQKENIIDESGMPKERFSAEFPKEGPSILRIQQVVRGDSAAYFCASSQPAGLGPQETQYFGPGTRLLVL.

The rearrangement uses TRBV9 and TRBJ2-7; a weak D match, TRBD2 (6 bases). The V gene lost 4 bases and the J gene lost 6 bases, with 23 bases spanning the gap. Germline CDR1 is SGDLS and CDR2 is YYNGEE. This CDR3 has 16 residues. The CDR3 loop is CASSSRGPGTPSEQYF. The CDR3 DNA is TGTGCCAGCAGCTCCAGAGGACCCGGGACTCCCTCCGAGCAGTACTTC.

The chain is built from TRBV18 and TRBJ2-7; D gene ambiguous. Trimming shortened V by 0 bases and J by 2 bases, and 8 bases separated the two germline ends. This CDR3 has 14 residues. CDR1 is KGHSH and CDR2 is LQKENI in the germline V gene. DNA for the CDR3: TGTGCCAGCTCACCACCGACACCCCCCTACGAGCAGTACTTC. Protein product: CASSPPTPPYEQYF.

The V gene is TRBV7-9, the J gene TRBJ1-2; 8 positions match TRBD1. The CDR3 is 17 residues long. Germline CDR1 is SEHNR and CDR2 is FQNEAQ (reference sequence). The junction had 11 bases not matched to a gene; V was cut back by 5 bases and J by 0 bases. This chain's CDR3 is CASSPIGQGGTNYGYTF. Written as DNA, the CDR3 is TGTGCCAGCAGCCCTATCGGACAGGGAGGGACTAACTATGGCTACACCTTC. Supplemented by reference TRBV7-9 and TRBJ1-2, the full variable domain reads DTGVSQNPRHKITKRGQNVTFRCDPISEHNRLYWYRQTLGQGPEFLTYFQNEAQLEKSRLLSDRFSAERPKGSFSTLEIQRTEQGDSAMYLCASSPIGQGGTNYGYTFGSGTRLTVV.

CDR3 DNA: TGTGCCAGCACCCTCGGGGGCCGGGACACTGAAGCTTTCTTT. Amino acid sequence: CASTLGGRDTEAFF. V gene TRBV5-4 combines with J gene TRBJ1-1; possibly TRBD1 for D (6 bases). CDR1 SGHNT and CDR2 YYREEE come from the germline V gene (reference sequence). Between the trimmed V and J ends, which lost 6 bases and 3 bases, there was a span of 15 bases. This CDR3 contains 14 residues. Variable domain in full (rest from reference TRBV5-4 and TRBJ1-1): ETGVTQSPTHLIKTRGQQVTLRCSSQSGHNTVSWYQQALGQGPQFIFQYYREEENGRGNFPPRFSGLQFPNYSSELNVNALELDDSALYLCASTLGGRDTEAFFGQGTRLTVV.

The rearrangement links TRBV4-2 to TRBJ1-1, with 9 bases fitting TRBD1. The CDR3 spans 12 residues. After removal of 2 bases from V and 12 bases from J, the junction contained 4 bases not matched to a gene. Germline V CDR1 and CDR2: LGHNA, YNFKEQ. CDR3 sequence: CASSQRDRETFF. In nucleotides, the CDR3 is TGTGCCAGCAGCCAAAGGGACAGGGAGACTTTCTTT.

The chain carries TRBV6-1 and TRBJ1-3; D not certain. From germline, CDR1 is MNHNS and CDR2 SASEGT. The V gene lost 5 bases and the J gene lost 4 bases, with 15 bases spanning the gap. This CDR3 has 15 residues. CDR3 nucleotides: TGTGCCAGCAGTCAGACATGGGGTGGGGGAAACACCATATATTTT. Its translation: CASSQTWGGGNTIYF.

Written as DNA, the CDR3 is TGTGCCAGCAGCCAAGAGGGGCGGGGGCCGCAGTTCTTC. This codes for CASSQEGRGPQFF. The rearrangement joins TRBV3-1 (or the pseudogene TRBV3-2) to TRBJ2-1; weak D call: TRBD2 (7 bases). This CDR3 spans 13 amino acids. The germline gives CDR1 LGHDT, CDR2 YNNKEL (reference sequence). V was cut by 0 bases and J by 12 bases, with 12 bases left in between.

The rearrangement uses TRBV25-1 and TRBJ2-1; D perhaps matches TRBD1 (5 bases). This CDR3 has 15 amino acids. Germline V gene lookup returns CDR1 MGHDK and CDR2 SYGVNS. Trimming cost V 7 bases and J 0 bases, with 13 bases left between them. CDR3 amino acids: CASTFDSSSYNEQFF. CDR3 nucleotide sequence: TGTGCCAGCACCTTCGACAGTAGCTCCTACAATGAGCAGTTCTTC.

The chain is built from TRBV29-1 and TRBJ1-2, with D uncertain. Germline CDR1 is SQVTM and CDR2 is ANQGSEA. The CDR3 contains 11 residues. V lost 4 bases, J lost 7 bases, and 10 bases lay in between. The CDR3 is CSVAIRSGYTF. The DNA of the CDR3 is TGCAGCGTTGCTATAAGATCTGGCTACACCTTC. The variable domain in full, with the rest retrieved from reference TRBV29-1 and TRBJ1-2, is SAVISQKPSRDICQRGTSLTIQCQVDSQVTMMFWYRQQPGQSLTLIATANQGSEATYESGFVIDKFPISRPNLTFSTLTVSNMSPEDSSIYLCSVAIRSGYTFGSGTRLTVV.

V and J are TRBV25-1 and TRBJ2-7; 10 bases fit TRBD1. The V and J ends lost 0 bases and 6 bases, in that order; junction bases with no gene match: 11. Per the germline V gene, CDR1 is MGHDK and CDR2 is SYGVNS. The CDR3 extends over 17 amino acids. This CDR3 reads CASSEYRAGTGEIEQYF. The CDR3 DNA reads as TGTGCCAGCAGTGAATACCGGGCCGGGACAGGGGAGATCGAGCAGTACTTC.

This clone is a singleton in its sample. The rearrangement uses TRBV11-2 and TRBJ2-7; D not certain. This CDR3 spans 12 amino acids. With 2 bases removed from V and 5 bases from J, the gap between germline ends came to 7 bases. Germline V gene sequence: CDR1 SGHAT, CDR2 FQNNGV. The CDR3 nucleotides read TGTGCCAGCAGCTTATCCGGCGACGAGCAGTACTTC. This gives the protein CASSLSGDEQYF. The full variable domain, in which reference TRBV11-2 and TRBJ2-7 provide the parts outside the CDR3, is EAGVAQSPRYKIIEKRQSVAFWCNPISGHATLYWYQQILGQGPKLLIQFQNNGVVDDSQLPKDRFSAERLKGVDSTLKIQPAKLEDSAVYLCASSLSGDEQYFGPGTRLTVT.